This TCR beta chain was captured by sequencing in a study of early T cells in non-severe SARS-CoV-2 infection (dated by TCRdb to 2020 to 2023). A note on the overall study: Because TCR sequencing relied on bulk RNA taken from unsorted whole blood, pairing of alpha and beta chains was not possible. Paper-wide results and their limitations: VDJdb matching was skewed toward anti-spike CD8 responses and likely underestimated virus-specific expansions, missing private and CD4 specificities.

Comments on this clonotype: No cognate antigen has been identified for it. Base qualities are missing; no much larger clone stands one base away.

Library preparation used 5' RACE. The sequencer listed for this sample is NextSeq 500. The TCR library protocol attached unique molecular identifiers to individual cDNA molecules to correct for sequencing error and PCR bias. Both TCR alpha and beta chains were sequenced, and tight co-correlation was observed between alpha and beta sequence abundances in each sample. The paper's data handling went like this. Decombinator V4 was used to annotate the V gene, J gene and CDR3 of the TCR sequences. Expanded TCRs were defined as changing significantly between any two time points under a Poisson model with p below 0.0001. TCR abundances were normalised to the total number of TCRs sequenced in each sample and reported as counts per million. MAIT TCRs were defined by TRAV1-2 paired with TRAJ12, TRAJ20 or TRAJ33, and iNKT TCRs by TRAV10 paired with TRAJ18. VDJdb, accessed 1 November 2021, was searched for CMV, EBV and SARS-CoV-2 annotated TCRs, excluding TCRs annotated for multiple antigens. TCRdb reprocessed the public reads (quality trimming at Q25 with fastp, clone calling with MiXCR) and kept in-frame beta chains. Here each entry gathers all rows of one CDR3 protein and keeps the most common genes and DNA. In this record, the V and J calls reflect TCRdb's handling and not the investigators' own analysis. The sample table shows about 55,000 distinct CDR3 sequences, and about 16% are seen once. More than 8% of the sample lies in the top ten.

The study was a case-control design nested within a healthcare worker cohort in London, UK, with weekly nasopharyngeal swab PCR tests and blood sampling. Healthcare workers were enrolled in the week of the UK lockdown, from 23 to 31 March 2020, and were followed every week for up to roughly 15 weeks. Spanning cysteine to phenylalanine, the CDR3 consists of 16 amino acids. Only the CDR3 portion is preserved as DNA: 48 bases, with reading frame beginning at the first base. The CDR1 and CDR2 encoded by the germline V gene are SGHTA and FQGNSA. V drops 5 bases and J drops 7 bases, leaving 20 bases in between.

Sequencing used whole blood, obtained at baseline. This TCR derives from an adult who was a healthcare worker with PCR-confirmed SARS-CoV-2 infection or an uninfected control (not recorded which). The sequence links TRBV7-2 to TRBJ2-2, and the D gene may be TRBD1, 6 bases matching. For the CDR3, the sequence is CASSPFHREQGGELFF. The DNA sequence is TGTGCCAGCAGCCCATTCCACAGGGAACAGGGCGGGGAGCTGTTTTTT.